A selection of T cell receptor beta chains follows, all from one sample in a study of T cell clonotyping in hematopoietic cell transplantation. Only in-frame clones appear in the TCRdb table, and some are missing; sequencing was by immunoSEQ multiplex PCR. Of 65,000 to 75,000 clones in the sample, around 94% were seen once. The sample comprised peripheral blood mononuclear cells. These receptors all stem from a man aged 45-65 years in good health. Some clones in this sample may be carry-over from other donors' samples. The CDR3 runs from the conserved cysteine through the conserved F or W. Fields, in order: clone size, J gene, CDR3 length, D gene, V gene, CDR3 protein, CDR3 DNA. D genes are given only for firm matches. Size values are once, few and many counts, or a class for expanded clones, and some rows have none.

clone_size: once
j_call: TRBJ2-3
cdr3_length: 11
d_call: NA
v_call: TRBV5-1
cdr3_aa: CASGSTDTQYF
cdr3_nt: TGCGCCAGCGGGAGCACAGATACGCAGTATTTT

clone_size: NA
j_call: TRBJ1-4
cdr3_length: 13
d_call: NA
v_call: TRBV7-6
cdr3_aa: CASSPNPEEKLFF
cdr3_nt: TGTGCCAGCAGCCCCAACCCGGAGGAAAAACTGTTTTTT

clone_size: NA
j_call: TRBJ2-6
cdr3_length: 14
d_call: NA
v_call: TRBV30
cdr3_aa: CAWSDFGGANVLTF
cdr3_nt: TGTGCCTGGAGTGACTTCGGTGGGGCCAACGTCCTGACTTTC

clone_size: NA
j_call: TRBJ1-2
cdr3_length: 12
d_call: TRBD1
v_call: TRBV30
cdr3_aa: CAWSAGGYGYTF
cdr3_nt: TGTGCCTGGAGCGCAGGGGGCTATGGCTACACCTTC

clone_size: NA
j_call: TRBJ2-3
cdr3_length: 14
d_call: NA
v_call: TRBV25-1
cdr3_aa: CATTYNNPTDTQYF
cdr3_nt: TGTGCCACCACATACAACAACCCCACAGATACGCAGTATTTT

clone_size: NA
j_call: TRBJ2-2
cdr3_length: 14
d_call: NA
v_call: TRBV5-1
cdr3_aa: CASSFSGNTGELFF
cdr3_nt: TGCGCCAGCAGCTTTAGCGGAAACACCGGGGAGCTGTTTTTT

clone_size: NA
j_call: TRBJ2-3
cdr3_length: 15
d_call: TRBD2
v_call: TRBV7-3
cdr3_aa: CASSPTSGRRDTQYF
cdr3_nt: TGTGCCAGCAGCCCGACTAGCGGGAGGCGGGATACGCAGTATTTT

clone_size: NA
j_call: TRBJ2-7
cdr3_length: 14
d_call: NA
v_call: TRBV29-1
cdr3_aa: CSVELAPLSYEQYF
cdr3_nt: TGCAGCGTTGAGCTAGCTCCCCTCTCCTACGAGCAGTACTTC

clone_size: NA
j_call: TRBJ2-7
cdr3_length: 13
d_call: NA
v_call: TRBV2
cdr3_aa: CASIPLSSYEQYF
cdr3_nt: TGTGCCAGCATTCCCCTTAGCTCCTACGAGCAGTACTTC

clone_size: NA
j_call: TRBJ2-3
cdr3_length: 16
d_call: TRBD1
v_call: TRBV11-2
cdr3_aa: CASGPPGQGESDTQYF
cdr3_nt: TGTGCCAGCGGACCCCCAGGACAGGGGGAGTCAGATACGCAGTATTTT

clone_size: NA
j_call: TRBJ1-6
cdr3_length: 14
d_call: NA
v_call: TRBV6-5
cdr3_aa: CASGGGSRGSPLHF
cdr3_nt: TGTGCCAGCGGAGGGGGGTCCAGGGGTTCACCCCTCCACTTT

clone_size: NA
j_call: TRBJ2-3
cdr3_length: 15
d_call: NA
v_call: TRBV7-2
cdr3_aa: CASSAGLYRTDTQYF
cdr3_nt: TGTGCCAGCAGCGCTGGACTATACCGCACAGATACGCAGTATTTT

clone_size: NA
j_call: TRBJ1-2
cdr3_length: 13
d_call: NA
v_call: TRBV28
cdr3_aa: CASSSGPNYGYTF
cdr3_nt: TGTGCCAGCAGTTCGGGGCCTAACTATGGCTACACCTTC

clone_size: NA
j_call: TRBJ2-5
cdr3_length: 14
d_call: TRBD2
v_call: TRBV7-9
cdr3_aa: CASSVEASGRPQYF
cdr3_nt: TGTGCCAGCAGCGTAGAGGCTAGCGGGAGGCCCCAGTACTTC

clone_size: once
j_call: TRBJ1-1
cdr3_length: 14
d_call: NA
v_call: TRBV10-3
cdr3_aa: CAISPEGRDTEAFF
cdr3_nt: TGTGCCATCAGCCCAGAAGGGAGGGACACTGAAGCTTTCTTT

clone_size: NA
j_call: TRBJ1-1
cdr3_length: 17
d_call: NA
v_call: TRBV7-2
cdr3_aa: CASSFKGGRTGNTEAFF
cdr3_nt: TGTGCCAGCAGCTTTAAGGGTGGGCGGACCGGGAACACTGAAGCTTTCTTT

clone_size: NA
j_call: TRBJ2-2
cdr3_length: 17
d_call: TRBD2
v_call: TRBV5-4
cdr3_aa: CASRFGPLAGGGGELFF
cdr3_nt: TGTGCCAGCAGATTCGGGCCGCTAGCGGGAGGAGGTGGGGAGCTGTTTTTT

clone_size: once
j_call: TRBJ2-1
cdr3_length: 11
d_call: TRBD1
v_call: TRBV20-1
cdr3_aa: CSPGQGNEQFF
cdr3_nt: TGCAGTCCCGGACAGGGGAATGAGCAGTTCTTC

clone_size: NA
j_call: TRBJ2-1
cdr3_length: 15
d_call: NA
v_call: TRBV6-5
cdr3_aa: CASSPDWSSYNEQFF
cdr3_nt: TGTGCCAGCAGCCCGGACTGGAGCTCCTACAATGAGCAGTTCTTC

clone_size: NA
j_call: TRBJ2-7
cdr3_length: 14
d_call: NA
v_call: TRBV27
cdr3_aa: CASSSTPIPYEQYF
cdr3_nt: TGTGCCAGCAGTTCAACCCCCATTCCCTACGAGCAGTACTTC

clone_size: NA
j_call: TRBJ1-2
cdr3_length: 14
d_call: NA
v_call: TRBV6-6
cdr3_aa: CASSSLFQGGGYTF
cdr3_nt: TGTGCCAGCAGCTCGTTGTTCCAGGGAGGGGGCTACACCTTC

clone_size: NA
j_call: TRBJ2-1
cdr3_length: 14
d_call: NA
v_call: TRBV9
cdr3_aa: CASSVAASYNEQFF
cdr3_nt: TGTGCCAGCAGCGTAGCGGCCTCCTACAATGAGCAGTTCTTC

clone_size: NA
j_call: TRBJ1-5
cdr3_length: 14
d_call: NA
v_call: TRBV28
cdr3_aa: CASSLSQLRQPQHF
cdr3_nt: TGTGCCAGCAGTTTATCACAGCTTCGTCAGCCCCAGCATTTT

clone_size: NA
j_call: TRBJ2-7
cdr3_length: 16
d_call: NA
v_call: TRBV4-1
cdr3_aa: CASSQDFTVSPYEQYF
cdr3_nt: TGCGCCAGCAGCCAAGATTTTACAGTCTCCCCCTACGAGCAGTACTTC

clone_size: NA
j_call: TRBJ2-7
cdr3_length: 15
d_call: TRBD1
v_call: TRBV6-5
cdr3_aa: CASSVNRDRGHEQYF
cdr3_nt: TGTGCCAGCAGTGTAAACCGGGACAGGGGCCACGAGCAGTACTTC

clone_size: NA
j_call: TRBJ1-5
cdr3_length: 20
d_call: TRBD1
v_call: TRBV28
cdr3_aa: CASSGHPGQGLGGRVQPQHF
cdr3_nt: TGTGCCAGCAGTGGTCATCCTGGACAGGGCTTAGGTGGGAGGGTGCAGCCCCAGCATTTT

clone_size: NA
j_call: TRBJ1-1
cdr3_length: 15
d_call: TRBD1
v_call: TRBV11-2
cdr3_aa: CASSFGTGGDTEAFF
cdr3_nt: TGTGCCAGCAGCTTCGGGACAGGGGGGGACACTGAAGCTTTCTTT

clone_size: NA
j_call: TRBJ1-4
cdr3_length: 16
d_call: NA
v_call: TRBV2
cdr3_aa: CASSGGRIATNEKLFF
cdr3_nt: TGTGCCAGCAGTGGGGGCAGGATTGCAACTAATGAAAAACTGTTTTTT

clone_size: NA
j_call: TRBJ2-7
cdr3_length: 14
d_call: NA
v_call: TRBV11-1
cdr3_aa: CASSLRNLPHEQYF
cdr3_nt: TGTGCCAGCAGCCTGCGGAACCTCCCCCACGAGCAGTACTTC

clone_size: NA
j_call: TRBJ1-1
cdr3_length: 12
d_call: NA
v_call: TRBV7-9
cdr3_aa: CASSQARSEAFF
cdr3_nt: TGTGCCAGCAGCCAGGCGCGGTCTGAAGCTTTCTTT

clone_size: NA
j_call: TRBJ2-7
cdr3_length: 14
d_call: NA
v_call: TRBV30
cdr3_aa: CAWSQPEPSYEQYF
cdr3_nt: TGTGCCTGGAGCCAACCGGAACCCTCCTACGAGCAGTACTTC

clone_size: NA
j_call: TRBJ1-5
cdr3_length: 15
d_call: TRBD1
v_call: TRBV29-1
cdr3_aa: CSVGQDTNSNQPQHF
cdr3_nt: TGCAGCGTGGGACAGGACACGAATAGCAATCAGCCCCAGCATTTT

clone_size: NA
j_call: TRBJ2-3
cdr3_length: 14
d_call: NA
v_call: TRBV7-8
cdr3_aa: CASSSPWATDTQYF
cdr3_nt: TGTGCCAGCAGCTCCCCGTGGGCCACAGATACGCAGTATTTT

clone_size: once
j_call: TRBJ2-7
cdr3_length: 15
d_call: NA
v_call: TRBV6-5
cdr3_aa: CASRLDPLGTYEQYF
cdr3_nt: TGTGCCAGCAGGCTGGATCCGTTAGGTACCTACGAGCAGTACTTC

clone_size: NA
j_call: TRBJ1-2
cdr3_length: 15
d_call: NA
v_call: TRBV19
cdr3_aa: CASTDWGATNYGYTF
cdr3_nt: TGTGCCTCTACGGATTGGGGCGCCACTAACTATGGCTACACCTTC

clone_size: NA
j_call: TRBJ2-2
cdr3_length: 14
d_call: TRBD2
v_call: TRBV19
cdr3_aa: CASNGGGYTGELFF
cdr3_nt: TGTGCCAGTAACGGGGGGGGTTACACCGGGGAGCTGTTTTTT